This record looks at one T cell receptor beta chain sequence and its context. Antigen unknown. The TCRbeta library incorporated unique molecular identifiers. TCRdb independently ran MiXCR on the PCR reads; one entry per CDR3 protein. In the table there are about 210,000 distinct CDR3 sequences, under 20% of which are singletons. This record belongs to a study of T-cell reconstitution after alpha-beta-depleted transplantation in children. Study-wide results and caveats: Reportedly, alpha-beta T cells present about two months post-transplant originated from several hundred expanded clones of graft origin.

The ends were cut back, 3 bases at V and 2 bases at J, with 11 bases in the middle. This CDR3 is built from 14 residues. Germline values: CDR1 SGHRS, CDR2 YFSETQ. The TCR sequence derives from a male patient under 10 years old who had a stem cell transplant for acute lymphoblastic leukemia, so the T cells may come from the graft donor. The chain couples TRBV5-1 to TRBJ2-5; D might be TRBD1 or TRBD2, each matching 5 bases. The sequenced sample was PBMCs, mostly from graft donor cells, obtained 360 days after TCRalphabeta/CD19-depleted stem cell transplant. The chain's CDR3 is CASSYAGTQETQYF. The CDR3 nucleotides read TGCGCCAGCAGCTACGCCGGGACGCAAGAGACCCAGTACTTC.